A single sample is the source of the 6 T cell receptor beta chains below, sequenced in a study of OX40 agonist ivuxolimab in advanced cancers. Sequencing used immunoSEQ multiplex PCR; TCRdb keeps in-frame clones, though not all of them. The sample contains about 48,000 clones, 79% of which appear only once. This specimen consisted of CD4+ or CD8+ T cells sorted from blood, obtained in a trial of the OX40 agonist ivuxolimab. These receptors originate from an adult with an advanced solid tumor such as melanoma, head and neck, liver or kidney cancer.

This chain connects TRBV5-6 to TRBJ2-3; 7 bases align to TRBD1. The V gene end was trimmed by 2 bases and the J gene end by 1 base; junction bases not matched to a gene: 13. CDR1 and CDR2 (germline): SGHDT, YYEEEE. CDR3 length: 18 amino acids. The CDR3 protein is CASSFRQGQLRGTDTQYF. In DNA, the CDR3 is TGTGCCAGCAGCTTCCGACAGGGCCAGCTTCGCGGCACAGATACGCAGTATTTT.

The chain uses TRBV12-5 and TRBJ2-2, with D hard to call. CDR1 is LGHNT and CDR2 is FRNRAP in the germline V gene. This CDR3 has 13 amino acids. Trimming stripped 5 bases from V and 2 bases from J, with 6 bases between. The CDR3 sequence: CASGKPNTGELFF. The DNA for the CDR3 is TGTGCTAGTGGTAAACCCAACACCGGGGAGCTGTTTTTT.

This chain uses TRBV5-1 with TRBJ1-2; 11 nucleotides align to TRBD1. From germline, CDR1 is SGHRS and CDR2 YFSETQ. The V segment lost 1 base and the J segment 8 bases; nucleotides outside the gene matches: 4. The CDR3 has 14 residues. The CDR3 DNA sequence: TGCGCCAGCAGCTTGCTGGACAGGGGGCGAGGCTACACCTTC. Protein sequence: CASSLLDRGRGYTF. Full variable domain (outside the CDR3, taken from reference TRBV5-1 and TRBJ1-2): KAGVTQTPRYLIKTRGQQVTLSCSPISGHRSVSWYQQTPGQGLQFLFEYFSETQRNKGNFPGRFSGRQFSNSRSEMNVSTLELGDSALYLCASSLLDRGRGYTFGSGTRLTVV.

This sequence joins TRBV13 and TRBJ2-2; 7 nucleotides align to TRBD1. This CDR3 spans 13 amino acids. The germline gives CDR1 PRHDT, CDR2 FYEKMQ (reference sequence). The V gene end was trimmed by 5 bases and the J gene end by 6 bases; junction bases not matched to a gene: 3. This chain's CDR3 is CASSQQGSGELFF. In DNA, the CDR3 is TGTGCCAGCAGCCAACAGGGGTCCGGGGAGCTGTTTTTT.

This sequence joins TRBV6-1 and TRBJ2-7; unclear D gene. This CDR3 has 11 residues. With 5 bases removed from V and 2 bases from J, the gap between germline ends came to 4 bases. Germline CDR1 and CDR2: MNHNS and SASEGT. The CDR3 sequence is CASSFTYEQYF. The CDR3 nucleotides are TGTGCCAGCAGTTTTACCTACGAGCAGTACTTC.

The CDR3 bases are TGTGCCAGTAGTTCCCGGGACTACACAGATACGCAGTATTTT. It specifies CASSSRDYTDTQYF. This sequence joins TRBV19 and TRBJ2-3; 7 bases map to TRBD2. V lost 5 bases, J lost 2 bases, and 4 bases stayed unmatched. The germline V gene encodes CDR1 LNHDA and CDR2 SQIVND (reference sequence). This CDR3 is 14 amino acids long.